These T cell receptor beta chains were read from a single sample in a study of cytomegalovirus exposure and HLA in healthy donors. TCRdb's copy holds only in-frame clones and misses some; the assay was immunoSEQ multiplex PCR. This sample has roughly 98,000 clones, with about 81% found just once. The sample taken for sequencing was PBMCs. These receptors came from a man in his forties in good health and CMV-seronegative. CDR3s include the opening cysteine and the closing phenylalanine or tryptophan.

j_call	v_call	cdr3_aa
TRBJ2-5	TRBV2	CATRRQKQETQYF
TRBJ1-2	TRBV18	CASPLLDRDYGYTF
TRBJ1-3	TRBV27	CASSLGGTGNTIYF
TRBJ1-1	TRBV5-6	CASRQGVLTNTEAFF
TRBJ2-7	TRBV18	CASSLSDRTGSYEQYF
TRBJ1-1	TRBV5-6	CASSSSVNTEAFF
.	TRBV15	CATSRGTAWGEQYF
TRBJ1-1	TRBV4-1	CASSQVETGGTEAFF
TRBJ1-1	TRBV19	CASSMRDIGEAFF
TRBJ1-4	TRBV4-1	CASSRVGTLNEKLFF
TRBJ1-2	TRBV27	CASSSVGQYLGYTF
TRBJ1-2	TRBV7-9	CASSSPGQGLDYGYTF
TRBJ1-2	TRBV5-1	CASSLGQGGGYTF
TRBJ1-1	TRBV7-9	CASPPLWGLTEAFF
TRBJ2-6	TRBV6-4	CASSPSTSSGANVLTF
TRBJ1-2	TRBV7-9	CASSSRAHYGYTF
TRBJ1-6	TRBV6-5	CASTPGVGSPLHF
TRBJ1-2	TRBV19	CASSPIGGNYGYTF
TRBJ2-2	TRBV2	CASRDLGGTGELFF
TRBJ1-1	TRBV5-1	CASSLGPGLVDTEAFF
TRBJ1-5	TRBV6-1	CASSEGGSNQPQHF
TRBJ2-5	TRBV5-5	CASSLGRESSVSQETQYF
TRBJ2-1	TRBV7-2	CASSLGGRGEQFF
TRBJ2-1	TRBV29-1	CSVEDRLEFF
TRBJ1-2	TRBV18	CASSPMDRVYGYTF
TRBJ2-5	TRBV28	CASSGLRGAGETQYF
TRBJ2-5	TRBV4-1	CASSRGDGGETQYF
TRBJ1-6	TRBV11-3	CASSFPTGPGSSPLHF
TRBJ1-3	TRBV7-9	CASSLLVSTHSGNTIYF
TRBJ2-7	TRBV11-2	CASSLGWSDYEQYF
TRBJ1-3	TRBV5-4	CASGQSSSSGNTIYF
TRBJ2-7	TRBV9	CASSVGVQASYEQYF
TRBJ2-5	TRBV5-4	CAIQGGALETQYF
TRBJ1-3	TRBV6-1	CAGQGAPGNTIYF
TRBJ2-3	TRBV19	CASSTPAGTPDTQYF
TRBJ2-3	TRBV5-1	CASSPLSTDTQYF
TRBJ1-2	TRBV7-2	CASSFGGNYGYTF
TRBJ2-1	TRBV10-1	CASSESLAGLYNEQFF
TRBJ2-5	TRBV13	CASSFQGGSPETQYF
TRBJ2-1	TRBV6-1	CASSEWDRGGNEQFF
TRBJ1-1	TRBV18	CASSPGVNTEAFF
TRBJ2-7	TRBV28	CASSLGGQGSYEQYF
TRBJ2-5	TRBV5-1	CASSMTGVYETQYF
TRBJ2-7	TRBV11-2	CASSLAGQGPYEQYF
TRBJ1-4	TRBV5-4	CASSLRGGEKLFF